The sequence of this T cell receptor (beta chain) was determined in a study of T-cell memory formation after mild COVID-19. Study details: TCR clusters showed largely donor specificity.

V was clipped by 3 bases and J by 5 bases, with 9 bases between them. The germline gives CDR1 SGHDT, CDR2 YYEEEE. This CDR3 has 13 amino acids. TCRdb reprocessed the 5' RACE reads with MiXCR, giving one entry per CDR3 protein. The sample shows a few hundred thousand distinct CDR3 sequences, 25% to 30% of them seen only once. There are a few counts of this clonotype. This TCR was sampled from an adult woman who had mild COVID-19 (a few samples of this study predate the infection). Cell type and time point are not known. The chain couples TRBV5-6 to TRBJ2-1, with D hard to call. Sequenced material: PBMCs or a T cell subset sorted from them (not recorded which). This chain's CDR3 is CASSSGVNNEQFF. The CDR3 DNA reads as TGTGCCAGCAGCTCTGGAGTAAACAATGAGCAGTTCTTC. The complete variable domain, with remaining parts taken from reference TRBV5-6 and TRBJ2-1, reads DAGVTQSPTHLIKTRGQQVTLRCSPKSGHDTVSWYQQALGQGPQFIFQYYEEEERQRGNFPDRFSGHQFPNYSSELNVNALLLGDSALYLCASSSGVNNEQFFGPGTRLTVL.